This note documents a single T cell receptor (beta chain) sequence. Its antigen remains unknown. Germline values: CDR1 MNHEY, CDR2 SVGEGT. The length of the CDR3 is 14 residues. V lost 2 bases and J lost 4, with 11 bases in between. The data were obtained in a study of Ad26.COV2.S vaccination and SARS-CoV-2 variants. Study-wide context: Ad26.COV2.S arm of COV1001 included the donor. Whole-study results and caveats: Vaccinees and placebo recipients showed similar non-spike TCR breadth.

Treatment denoted: about 20 received Ad26.COV2.S at low or high dose, single or two shots; about 5 received placebo; per-sample allocation not given. Sample collection was performed on day 63 after the first vaccine or placebo injection. This vaccine is an Ad26 vector that expresses the Wuhan-strain SARS-CoV-2 spike. Assay used: immunoSEQ multiplex PCR; TCRdb lists only in-frame clones, some missing. The top ten clones hold approximately 5.9% of a sample with about 350,000 clones, roughly nine tenths of them seen once. The sequenced sample was peripheral blood, obtained in a trial of Ad26.COV2.S vaccine versus placebo. The rearrangement links TRBV6-2 or TRBV6-3 to TRBJ1-1, with D unresolved. The receptor comes from a person between 18 and 65 years old who received the Ad26.COV2.S COVID-19 vaccine or a placebo. The CDR3 reads CASSYAGGGTEAFF. CDR3 DNA sequence: TGTGCCAGCAGTTACGCCGGCGGAGGCACTGAAGCTTTCTTT.